The 22 T cell receptor beta chains in this list originate from one sample, sequenced in a study of monozygotic twins with inflammatory bowel disease. TCRdb derives one entry per CDR3 protein from the 5' RACE reads, leaving out DNA. The ten most abundant clones cover around 12% of a sample with over 100,000 distinct CDR3 sequences. The specimen was blood. These receptors originate from a human donor with ulcerative colitis or Crohn's disease, or a healthy co-twin of an affected twin (not recorded which).

The chain couples TRBV5-4 to TRBJ2-5. Germline CDR1 SGHNT, CDR2 YYREEE (reference sequence). The CDR3 runs to 13 residues. CDR3 region: CASSFHLGETQYF. The entire variable domain, with the rest obtained from reference TRBV5-4 and TRBJ2-5, is as follows: ETGVTQSPTHLIKTRGQQVTLRCSSQSGHNTVSWYQQALGQGPQFIFQYYREEENGRGNFPPRFSGLQFPNYSSELNVNALELDDSALYLCASSFHLGETQYFGPGTRLLVL.

The V call is TRBV5-1, the J call TRBJ2-1; TCRdb's D call of TRBD2 is untestable without DNA. The CDR3 sequence is 17 residues long. Germline V CDR1 and CDR2: SGHRS, YFSETQ. The CDR3 sequence: CASSLSPAGGPYNEQFF.

The V call is TRBV20-1, the J call TRBJ2-7. The CDR3 sequence is 13 residues long. The germline gives CDR1 DFQATT, CDR2 SNEGSKA (reference sequence). The CDR3 spells CSARLAVSYEQYF.

The genes are TRBV5-1 and TRBJ2-3; TCRdb gives TRBD2 as the D gene, but with no DNA this cannot be confirmed. The germline CDR1 and CDR2 sequences are SGHRS and YFSETQ. The CDR3 contains 12 residues. Here the CDR3 reads CASSLEGPTQYF.

The rearrangement links TRBV9 to TRBJ1-3; TCRdb proposes TRBD1, but this gene call is untestable without DNA. In germline, CDR1 is SGDLS, CDR2 YYNGEE. This CDR3 is built from 14 residues. The CDR3 reads CASSVGQERNTIYF.

The chain is built from TRBV19 and TRBJ1-5; TCRdb returns TRBD1, unconfirmable since there is no DNA. From germline, CDR1 is LNHDA and CDR2 SQIVND (reference sequence). CDR3 length: 15 amino acids. CDR3 protein: CASSIPGQIAQPQHF.

The chain recombines TRBV18 with TRBJ1-2; TCRdb reports TRBD1, a call that lacks DNA to check it against. The CDR3 is made up of 13 amino acids. The V gene's germline CDR1 is KGHSH and CDR2 LQKENI. This chain's CDR3 is CASSPETVYGYTF.

V usage is TRBV5-1 and J usage is TRBJ2-7. The CDR3 has 13 residues. Germline CDR1 is SGHRS and CDR2 is YFSETQ. The CDR3 here is CASSLAINYEQYF.

The chain employs TRBV11-2 and TRBJ2-7. There are 14 residues in the CDR3. Germline V lookup: CDR1 SGHAT, CDR2 FQNNGV. CDR3 loop: CASSFGTTPYEQYF.

The chain links TRBV18 to TRBJ2-3. This CDR3 region has 13 residues. Per germline, CDR1 KGHSH and CDR2 LQKENI. The CDR3 spells CASSWRYTDTQYF.

The chain has TRBV20-1 and TRBJ2-3; as DNA is missing, the TRBD2 call by TCRdb cannot be tested. Germline loops: CDR1 DFQATT, CDR2 SNEGSKA (reference sequence). The CDR3 runs to 14 residues. CDR3: CSAQKAGERDTQYF.

J is TRBJ2-3 and V is TRBV29-1. Germline V lookup: CDR1 SQVTM, CDR2 ANQGSEA. This CDR3 spans 12 amino acids. This CDR3 reads CSVDESTDTQYF.

V gene TRBV12-3 or TRBV12-4 combines with J gene TRBJ1-1; TCRdb's D gene call, TRBD1, goes unchecked for lack of DNA. This CDR3 is 15 amino acids long. The CDR3 region is CASSLTRAENTEAFF.

V usage is TRBV5-1 and J usage is TRBJ2-1; the D gene TCRdb calls, TRBD2, cannot be checked with no DNA. The CDR3 is 16 amino acids. Germline loops: CDR1 SGHRS, CDR2 YFSETQ. The CDR3 sequence: CASSSTTGGHYNEQFF.

CDR3 protein: CASSPDPNSPLHF. The rearrangement joins TRBV18 to TRBJ1-6. Looked up from germline, CDR1 is KGHSH and CDR2 is LQKENI. This CDR3 is built from 13 residues.

The chain uses TRBV9 and TRBJ2-5; TCRdb proposes TRBD1, but this gene call is untestable without DNA. Germline CDR1 is SGDLS and CDR2 is YYNGEE. The CDR3 consists of 14 residues. CDR3 sequence: CASSVTGTRETQYF.

The CDR3 is CASSREGRGTYEQYF. The V call is TRBV4-1, the J call TRBJ2-7; TCRdb designates TRBD1, a call that cannot be tested without DNA. There are 15 residues in the CDR3. Germline loops: CDR1 MGHRA, CDR2 YSYEKL.

The CDR3 here is CASSQDPLAGEHDEQYF. This chain connects TRBV4-3 to TRBJ2-7; the TRBD2 assignment by TCRdb is unverifiable without DNA. The CDR3 is 17 amino acids. CDR1 and CDR2 from the germline V gene are LGHNA and YSLEER.

V is TRBV9 and J is TRBJ2-6. Germline-derived CDR1 and CDR2 are SGDLS and YYNGEE. The CDR3 is 15 residues long. This CDR3 is CASSAFDSGANVLTF.

The CDR3 sequence is CASSLTLGTEAFF. The rearrangement joins TRBV5-6 to TRBJ1-1. CDR3 size: 13 residues. Per germline, CDR1 SGHDT and CDR2 YYEEEE.

This chain joins TRBV20-1 and TRBJ2-5. The CDR3 length is 15 residues. The germline V gene has CDR1 DFQATT and CDR2 SNEGSKA (reference sequence). This CDR3 reads CSARLRVEVGETQYF.

The CDR3 reads CASSKGSYNEQFF. The gene calls are TRBV7-9 and TRBJ2-1. The germline CDR1 and CDR2 sequences are SEHNR and FQNEAQ (reference sequence). This CDR3 region has 13 residues.